Presented here are 22 T cell receptor beta chains from one specimen sequenced in a study of spatial heterogeneity in lung cancer. Time point indicated: sample taken at primary tumor resection. TCRdb processed the 5' RACE reads anew with MiXCR; each CDR3 protein has one entry. The sample has roughly 13,000 distinct CDR3 sequences, about 4% seen once. Here the sequenced sample was PBMCs, taken at surgery. The receptors were gathered from a male donor with early-stage non-small cell lung cancer.

V gene TRBV30 combines with J gene TRBJ2-1, with D unresolved. The germline V gene encodes CDR1 GTSNPN and CDR2 SVGIG (reference sequence). Trimming removed 7 bases from V and 7 bases from J, with 14 bases in between. This CDR3 region has 12 residues. This chain's CDR3 is CAYSDAYNEQFF. The CDR3 DNA sequence: TGTGCCTATTCCGACGCTTATAATGAGCAGTTCTTC. The whole variable domain, filled in from reference TRBV30 and TRBJ2-1, reads SQTIHQWPATLVQPVGSPLSLECTVEGTSNPNLYWYRQAAGRGLQLLFYSVGIGQISSEVPQNLSASRPQDRQFILSSKKLLLSDSGFYLCAYSDAYNEQFFGPGTRLTVL.

This clonotype was observed many times. The gene calls are TRBV7-6 and TRBJ2-5; no clear D. Germline V CDR1 and CDR2: SGHVS, FNYEAQ. The V end lost 5 bases, the J end lost 7 bases, and 14 bases lay between the germline ends. CDR3 length: 13 amino acids. CDR3 DNA: TGTGCCAGCAGCCCTCCGAGGTTTGGGACCCAGTACTTC. Protein product: CASSPPRFGTQYF.

This clonotype showed up just a few times. The V call is TRBV20-1, the J call TRBJ2-3, with TRBD2 identical over 8 bases. CDR3 length: 15 amino acids. The trim removed 3 bases at V and 3 bases at J, leaving 8 bases unmatched. Germline lookup yields CDR1 DFQATT and CDR2 SNEGSKA (reference sequence). CDR3 sequence reads: CSASLTSGATDTQYF. For the CDR3, the DNA is TGCAGTGCTAGCCTTACTAGCGGAGCTACAGATACGCAGTATTTT.

This clonotype has at least ten counts. V gene TRBV12-3 or TRBV12-4 combines with J gene TRBJ2-5; no definite D call. There are 13 residues in the CDR3. Trimming took 0 bases from V and 1 from J, leaving 3 bases between them. DNA of the CDR3: TGTGCCAGCAGTTTAGCCAGCCAAGAGACCCAGTACTTC. This translates into CASSLASQETQYF.

This clonotype was seen at least ten times. The chain is built from TRBV5-1 and TRBJ2-5, with TRBD2 matching over 8 bases. CDR3 length: 17 residues. Germline CDR1 is SGHRS and CDR2 is YFSETQ. The V gene end was trimmed by 0 bases and the J gene end by 5 bases; junction bases not matched to a gene: 12. CDR3 nucleotide sequence: TGCGCCAGCAGCTTGGGACCGACGGCGGGAGGATTGGAGACCCAGTACTTC. Encoded protein: CASSLGPTAGGLETQYF.

Many counts were recorded for this clonotype. The gene calls are TRBV20-1 and TRBJ1-1; 7 bases fit TRBD1. The V gene's germline CDR1 is DFQATT and CDR2 SNEGSKA (reference sequence). V shed 5 bases and J 1 base; nucleotides not matched to a gene: 10. There are 15 residues in the CDR3. CDR3 in DNA: TGCAGTGCTCCAGAGTTAGGGGGCAGGAACACTGAAGCTTTCTTT. Its protein product is CSAPELGGRNTEAFF.

This chain connects TRBV6-2 or TRBV6-3 to TRBJ2-5; TRBD1 matches at 9 bases. The germline gives CDR1 MNHEY, CDR2 SVGEGT. This CDR3 has 15 residues. Trimming cost V 7 bases and J 4 bases; bases outside gene matches: 10. CDR3 protein: CASNPGQGRAETQYF. DNA for the CDR3: TGTGCCAGCAATCCGGGACAGGGCAGGGCAGAGACCCAGTACTTC.

This clonotype appeared many times. The genes are TRBV6-2 or TRBV6-3 and TRBJ2-1; the D is unclear. The CDR3 consists of 13 residues. Deletions cut 0 bases from V and 8 bases from J, with 8 bases between. CDR1 MNHEY and CDR2 SVGEGT come from the germline V gene. CDR3 DNA: TGTGCCAGCAGTTACTCTACTGCATATGAGCAGTTCTTC. It is translated as CASSYSTAYEQFF.

This clonotype was picked up many times. The CDR3 DNA reads TGTGCCAGCAGCCACGGGGCTGCCTACGAGCAGTACTTC. Protein: CASSHGAAYEQYF. The chain is built from TRBV7-2 and TRBJ2-7; D is possibly TRBD1 or TRBD2 (5 bases each). Trimming stripped 5 bases from V and 2 bases from J, with 10 bases between. The CDR3 is 13 amino acids. Germline CDR1 SGHTA, CDR2 FQGNSA.

This clonotype is judged medium-sized. V usage is TRBV16 and J usage is TRBJ2-7; the match to TRBD1 covers 9 bases. Germline V lookup: CDR1 KGHSY, CDR2 FQNENV. The CDR3 totals 13 residues. With V trimmed by 4 bases and J by 3 bases, 1 base remained unmatched. In nucleotides, the CDR3 is TGTGCCAGCAGCCCGGACAGGGGCTACGAGCAGTACTTC. Translated, it gives CASSPDRGYEQYF.

This clonotype was detected a few times. The V gene is TRBV7-9, the J gene TRBJ2-1; 9 positions match TRBD2. The length of the CDR3 is 15 residues. V was pared by 1 base and J by 7 bases, with 5 bases of the junction left unmatched. Germline V gives CDR1 SEHNR, CDR2 FQNEAQ (reference sequence). CDR3 amino acids: CASSLGSGSLNEQFF. The CDR3, as DNA: TGTGCCAGCAGCTTAGGTAGCGGGAGTTTAAATGAGCAGTTCTTC.

This clonotype is labeled medium-sized. This chain links TRBV28 with TRBJ2-7, with no clear D. V lost 2 bases and J 2 bases, leaving 10 bases between the germline ends. Germline assignment: CDR1 MDHEN and CDR2 SYDVKM. The CDR3 spans 14 residues. CDR3 sequence (DNA): TGTGCCAGCAGTTTAAGCAGTAATGCCTACGAGCAGTACTTC. Translation gives CASSLSSNAYEQYF.

This clonotype was detected a few times. The chain has TRBV7-9 and TRBJ2-1; 12 bases agree with TRBD2. There are 16 residues in the CDR3. V gave up 4 bases and J gave up 12 bases; unmatched junction bases: 13. Germline V gene sequence: CDR1 SEHNR, CDR2 FQNEAQ (reference sequence). The CDR3: CASSSTSGSSPDGQFF. The CDR3 bases are TGTGCCAGCAGCTCGACTAGCGGGAGCTCACCCGACGGGCAGTTCTTC.

This clonotype was seen at least ten times. The chain couples TRBV24-1 to TRBJ2-7; 9 bases are shared with TRBD2. From germline, CDR1 is KGHDR and CDR2 SFDVKD. The length of the CDR3 is 14 residues. V trimming: 4 bases; J trimming: 4 bases; junction bases outside the gene matches: 4. The CDR3 spells CATSDASGDYEQYF. The CDR3, as DNA: TGTGCCACCAGTGACGCTAGCGGGGATTACGAGCAGTACTTC.

This clonotype is termed medium-sized (0.01 to 0.1%). The V call is TRBV5-1, the J call TRBJ2-5; D gene ambiguous. Germline V gives CDR1 SGHRS, CDR2 YFSETQ. V lost 0 bases and J lost 5, with 14 bases in between. The CDR3 has 15 residues. CDR3: CASSLGPPPWETQYF. As DNA, the CDR3 is TGCGCCAGCAGCTTGGGCCCCCCTCCATGGGAGACCCAGTACTTC.

This clonotype was picked up many times. The rearrangement links TRBV20-1 to TRBJ2-7, with 9 positions matching TRBD2. The CDR3 extends over 17 amino acids. The V gene end was trimmed by 3 bases and the J gene end by 0 bases; junction bases not matched to a gene: 12. The germline gives CDR1 DFQATT, CDR2 SNEGSKA (reference sequence). CDR3 bases: TGCAGTGCTAGTGGGGGTGAGCTAGCGGGATCCTCCTACGAGCAGTACTTC. Its protein is CSASGGELAGSSYEQYF.

This clonotype was seen at least ten times. The genes are TRBV19 and TRBJ2-6, with a possible D match to TRBD2 (6 bases). Trimming left V 4 bases short and J 1 base short, with 20 bases between. The CDR3 is made up of 19 amino acids. Germline V gene data show CDR1 as LNHDA and CDR2 as SQIVND (reference sequence). CDR3 DNA sequence: TGTGCCAGTAGTAGGACCCACATATCCGCGGGATCTGGGGCCAACGTCCTGACTTTC. Translation: CASSRTHISAGSGANVLTF.

The chain links TRBV18 to TRBJ1-1; D is undetermined. The CDR3 is 16 residues long. Trimming took off 3 bases at V and 1 base at J, with 15 bases between the two ends. Per the germline V gene, CDR1 is KGHSH and CDR2 is LQKENI. Here the CDR3 reads CASSPNSMLRNTEAFF. CDR3 coding DNA: TGTGCCAGCTCACCGAATTCCATGTTAAGGAACACTGAAGCTTTCTTT.

This clonotype occurred many times. The V gene is TRBV20-1, the J gene TRBJ2-7; D possibly matches TRBD1 or TRBD2 (8 bases each). Looked up from germline, CDR1 is DFQATT and CDR2 is SNEGSKA (reference sequence). CDR3 length equals 17 residues. V lost 6 bases to trimming and J lost 5 bases, with 29 bases between them. CDR3 protein: CSARGQGQRELKDEQYF. The CDR3 DNA is TGCAGTGCCAGGGGGCAGGGACAGCGGGAGCTTAAAGACGAGCAGTACTTC.

This clonotype was seen at least ten times. V is TRBV20-1 and J is TRBJ2-1, with 7 bases lining up with TRBD2. The CDR3 sequence is 12 residues long. Germline V gene sequence: CDR1 DFQATT, CDR2 SNEGSKA (reference sequence). CDR3 residues: CSPGGRSHEQFF. The CDR3 bases are TGCAGCCCCGGGGGGAGATCGCACGAGCAGTTCTTC.

This clonotype appeared a few times. The chain carries TRBV2 and TRBJ2-7; no clear D gene. From germline, CDR1 is SNHLY and CDR2 FYNNEI. Trimming left V 3 bases short and J 0 bases short, with 12 bases between. The CDR3 has 15 residues. The CDR3 loop is CASSESRSSSYEQYF. CDR3 coding DNA: TGTGCCAGCAGTGAGTCGCGTTCGAGCTCCTACGAGCAGTACTTC.

A note on this clonotype: This could be a read error, since a much larger clone is one nucleotide away. This rearrangement joins TRBV9 to TRBJ1-2; 9 positions agree with TRBD1. Germline CDR1 SGDLS, CDR2 YYNGEE. The CDR3 length is 16 residues. CDR3 amino acids: CACSPTNRGPDYGYTF. In nucleotides, the CDR3 is TGTGCCTGCAGCCCTACCAACAGGGGGCCGGACTATGGCTACACCTTC. The full variable domain, rest sourced from reference TRBV9 and TRBJ1-2, is DSGVTQTPKHLITATGQRVTLRCSPRSGDLSVYWYQQSLDQGLQFLIQYYNGEERAKGNILERFSAQQFPDLHSELNLSSLELGDSALYFCACSPTNRGPDYGYTFGSGTRLTVV.